This TCR beta chain comes out of a study of human CD8 memory T cell subsets. Researchers made TCR beta libraries via UMI-labeled 5' RACE. TCRdb processed the 5' RACE reads again and assigns one entry to each CDR3 protein, with no DNA. The sample totals fewer than 7,500 distinct CDR3 sequences. This CDR3 comprises 15 residues. With respect to this clonotype: Its antigen is as yet unknown.

Study results and caveats: The beta chain was the only T cell receptor chain that the study sequenced.

Designated as TPEX, the CCR7+ PD-1+ TIGIT+ early memory CD8+ T cells showed dysfunctional, exhausted-like traits. Per subset, duplicate vials of more than 130,000 sorted CD8+ T cells supplied RNA. Material for sequencing was CD8+ T cells from PBMCs. This chain links TRBV12-3 or TRBV12-4 with TRBJ2-1; the D gene TCRdb calls, TRBD2, cannot be checked with no DNA. This sequence was found in a human donor in good health. CDR3 residues: CASSFSSGTHNEQFF.